Listed below are T cell receptor beta chains from one sample, sequenced in a study of OX40 agonist ivuxolimab in advanced cancers. The method was immunoSEQ multiplex PCR; TCRdb's version includes in-frame clones alone and lacks a portion of them. Of 11,000 or so clones in the sample, 87% were seen once. Sequenced here: CD4+ or CD8+ T cells sorted from blood, sampled in a trial of the OX40 agonist ivuxolimab. These TCRs come from an adult with an advanced solid tumor such as melanoma, head and neck, liver or kidney cancer. Both conserved end residues are part of each CDR3. A D gene is named only where the DNA matches it firmly. Clone size is shown for a subset of rows, as once, few, many or a class of expanded clone.

v_gene	abundance	j_gene	d_gene	CDR3nt	CDR3aa
TRBV5-1	.	TRBJ2-6	.	TGCGCCAGCTCTGTGCGAGGTTCACAAAGTCGGGCCAACGTCCTGACTTTC	CASSVRGSQSRANVLTF
TRBV13	.	TRBJ2-3	TRBD2	TGTGCCAGCAGTGCTCGGTTGGGACTAGCGGGTGTAGATACGCAGTATTTT	CASSARLGLAGVDTQYF
TRBV7-9	.	TRBJ2-7	.	TGTGCCAGCAGCTTGTATGGAGCCCCCTACGAGCAGTACTTC	CASSLYGAPYEQYF
TRBV5-1	.	TRBJ2-1	TRBD2	TGCGCCAGCAGCTTGCTTCTAGCGGAATCCTCCTACAATGAGCAGTTCTTC	CASSLLLAESSYNEQFF
TRBV4-2	.	TRBJ2-1	TRBD1	TGTGCCAGCAGCCAAGGGGACAGGGGCAATGAGCAGTTCTTC	CASSQGDRGNEQFF
TRBV4-2	.	TRBJ2-1	.	TGTGCCAGCAGTTATAACAGGGTCCTTGGCTACAATGAGCAGTTCTTC	CASSYNRVLGYNEQFF
TRBV27	.	TRBJ1-2	.	TGTGCCAGTAGTTTATTGGGATCCTATGGCTACACCTTC	CASSLLGSYGYTF
TRBV28	.	TRBJ2-5	.	TGTGCCAGCACCGGGCTGCGAACGCAGGAATGGACGAGATTCCAAGAGACCCAGTACTTC	CASTGLRTQEWTRFQETQYF
TRBV19	.	TRBJ2-1	.	TGTGCCAGTAGAAGTATGGCAGGGAAATTTGGGAATGAGCAGTTCTTC	CASRSMAGKFGNEQFF
TRBV25-1	.	TRBJ2-3	.	TGTGCCAGCAGTGACCCTCCCACAGATACGCAGTATTTT	CASSDPPTDTQYF
TRBV19	.	TRBJ1-4	.	TGTGCCAGTAGCGCGCTGTCAACTAATGAAAAACTGTTTTTT	CASSALSTNEKLFF
TRBV29-1	.	TRBJ2-1	.	TGCAGCGTTGGCGGATATGAGCAGTTCTTC	CSVGGYEQFF
TRBV14	.	TRBJ2-1	TRBD2	TGTGCCAGCAGCCAAGGAAGACTAGCGGCCTACAATGAGCAGTTCTTC	CASSQGRLAAYNEQFF
TRBV19	.	TRBJ2-2	.	TGTGCCAGTAGGGCCTATGGGGACACCGGGGAGCTGTTTTTT	CASRAYGDTGELFF
TRBV4-3	.	TRBJ2-1	TRBD2	TGCGCCAGCAGCCAAGATTTACTAGCGCCAAATGAGCAGTTCTTC	CASSQDLLAPNEQFF
TRBV7-9	.	TRBJ2-1	.	TGTGCCAGCAGCTTAGGGGGGCCCAAATACAATGAGCAGTTCTTC	CASSLGGPKYNEQFF
TRBV19	.	TRBJ1-2	TRBD1	TGTGCCAGTAGTCCGGGACAGCCATCCTATGGCTACACCTTC	CASSPGQPSYGYTF
TRBV15	few	TRBJ1-5	.	TGTGCCACCAGCAGAGATTCCAACTCGGGGGTTGGCAATCAGCCCCAGCATTTT	CATSRDSNSGVGNQPQHF
TRBV18	.	TRBJ1-5	TRBD1	TGTGCCAGCTCACCAGGGACAGGGGTAGGTCAGCCCCAGCATTTT	CASSPGTGVGQPQHF
TRBV4-2	once	TRBJ1-2	.	TGTGCCAGCAGCCAAGTGTTTCGTGGACAGCATGGCTACACCTTC	CASSQVFRGQHGYTF
TRBV7-9	.	TRBJ2-5	.	TGTGCCAGCAGCTGGGGGGTTGTGGCTTGGGAGCAGTACTTC	CASSWGVVAWEQYF
TRBV27	.	TRBJ2-7	.	TGTGCCAGCAGTGCTAACCGGTACGAGCAGTACTTC	CASSANRYEQYF
TRBV7-3	.	TRBJ2-1	TRBD2	TGTGCCAGCAGCTCTAGCGGGATGTCCTACAATGAGCAGTTCTTC	CASSSSGMSYNEQFF
TRBV7-9	.	TRBJ2-7	.	TGTGCCAGCAGCTTGTCGGGACTCTCCTACGAGCAGTACTTC	CASSLSGLSYEQYF
TRBV19	once	TRBJ2-1	.	TGTGCCAGTAGTTTATGGCTAGCTGGTGAGCAGTTCTTC	CASSLWLAGEQFF
TRBV6-1	.	TRBJ2-3	TRBD1	TGTGCCAGCAGTCTGACAGGGGGAGGGGCAGATACGCAGTATTTT	CASSLTGGGADTQYF
TRBV6-1	.	TRBJ2-7	.	TGTGCCAGCAGTGAAACGCCTACCTACGAGCAGTACTTC	CASSETPTYEQYF
TRBV9	.	TRBJ2-5	.	TGTGCCAGCAAAGGACAGCAAGAGACCCAGTACTTC	CASKGQQETQYF
TRBV28	once	TRBJ1-3	.	TGTGCCAGCAGTTTAAACGGAGGAAACACCATATATTTT	CASSLNGGNTIYF
TRBV15	.	TRBJ2-7	.	TGTGCCACCAGCAGATCACGGGAAGGGGGCTACGAGCAGTACTTC	CATSRSREGGYEQYF
TRBV19	.	TRBJ2-1	TRBD2	TGTGCCAGTAGCCCGACTAGCGGGCCTTCCTACAATGAGCAGTTCTTC	CASSPTSGPSYNEQFF
TRBV27	.	TRBJ2-7	TRBD2	TGTGCCAGCAGTTTAATCGCGGGGGGCTACGAGCAGTACTTC	CASSLIAGGYEQYF
TRBV27	.	TRBJ1-4	TRBD1	TGTGCCAGCAGTTTAAGGACAGGAAAACTGTTTTTT	CASSLRTGKLFF
TRBV7-2	.	TRBJ2-5	TRBD1	TGTGCCAGCAGCACCTTCGACAGGGCAAAAGAGACCCAGTACTTC	CASSTFDRAKETQYF
TRBV19	.	TRBJ1-5	TRBD1	TGTGCCAGTAGTGGACAGGGTTCAAATGGCAATCAGCCCCAGCATTTT	CASSGQGSNGNQPQHF
TRBV5-6	.	TRBJ2-1	.	TGTGCCAGCAGCTTAGGTCGTGGGGCGTGGGACTCCCGTAGTAGGGAGCAGTTCTTC	CASSLGRGAWDSRSREQFF
TRBV10-2	.	TRBJ2-3	TRBD2	TGCGCCAGCAATACCGGGACTAGCGGGAGGGTCCCTTTTTTCACAGATACGCAGTATTTT	CASNTGTSGRVPFFTDTQYF
TRBV28	.	TRBJ2-2	.	TGTGCCAGCAGTTTATTCAGGGTGGTCGGGGAGCTGTTTTTT	CASSLFRVVGELFF
TRBV27	.	TRBJ2-7	TRBD2	TGTGCCACCCGGACTAGCGGGAGCTACGAGCAGTACTTC	CATRTSGSYEQYF
TRBV6-6	.	TRBJ2-2	.	TGTGCCAGCGGCGCGGCCTTCGGGGAGCTGTTTTTT	CASGAAFGELFF
TRBV4-1	.	TRBJ2-7	TRBD1	TGCGCCAGCAGCCGCGGGACAGGGGACGAGCAGTACTTC	CASSRGTGDEQYF
TRBV30	few	TRBJ2-1	TRBD2	TGTGCCTGGAGTCCAAGCGGGAATCGGTTCTTC	CAWSPSGNRFF
TRBV27	.	TRBJ1-5	TRBD1	TGTGCCAGCAGTTTTTCGGGACAGGAATCATATAGCAATCAGCCCCAGCATTTT	CASSFSGQESYSNQPQHF